This T cell receptor beta chain was observed in a study of cytomegalovirus exposure and HLA in healthy donors. Germline V gives CDR1 SNHLY, CDR2 FYNNEI. V shed 11 bases and J 4 bases; nucleotides not matched to a gene: 14. CDR3 size: 15 residues. The PCR contained 60 Vbeta and 13 Jbeta primers. Sequencing used immunoSEQ multiplex PCR; TCRdb keeps in-frame clones, though not all of them. This repertoire includes fewer than 150,000 clones. This receptor was obtained from a man in his forties in good health and CMV-seronegative. Sequencing was performed on PBMCs. This rearrangement joins TRBV2 to TRBJ2-3; 8 nucleotides line up with TRBD2. The CDR3 bases are TGTGCCCTACCTAAGGCGGGGGGACGGGCAGATACGCAGTATTTT. Its protein product is CALPKAGGRADTQYF.